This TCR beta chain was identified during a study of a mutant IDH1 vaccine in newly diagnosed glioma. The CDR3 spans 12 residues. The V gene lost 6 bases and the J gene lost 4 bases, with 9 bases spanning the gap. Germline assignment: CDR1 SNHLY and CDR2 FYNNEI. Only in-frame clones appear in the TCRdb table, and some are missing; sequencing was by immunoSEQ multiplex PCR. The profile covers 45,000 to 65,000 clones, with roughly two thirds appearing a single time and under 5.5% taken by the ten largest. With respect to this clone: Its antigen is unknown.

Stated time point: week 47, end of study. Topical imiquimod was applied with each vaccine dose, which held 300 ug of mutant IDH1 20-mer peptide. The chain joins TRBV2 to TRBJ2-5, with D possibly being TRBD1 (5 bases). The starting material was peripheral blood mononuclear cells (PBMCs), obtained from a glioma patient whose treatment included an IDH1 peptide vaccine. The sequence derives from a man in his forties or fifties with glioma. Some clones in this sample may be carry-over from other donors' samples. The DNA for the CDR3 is TGTGCCAGCAGAGGGGATCGAGAGACCCAGTACTTC. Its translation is CASRGDRETQYF.